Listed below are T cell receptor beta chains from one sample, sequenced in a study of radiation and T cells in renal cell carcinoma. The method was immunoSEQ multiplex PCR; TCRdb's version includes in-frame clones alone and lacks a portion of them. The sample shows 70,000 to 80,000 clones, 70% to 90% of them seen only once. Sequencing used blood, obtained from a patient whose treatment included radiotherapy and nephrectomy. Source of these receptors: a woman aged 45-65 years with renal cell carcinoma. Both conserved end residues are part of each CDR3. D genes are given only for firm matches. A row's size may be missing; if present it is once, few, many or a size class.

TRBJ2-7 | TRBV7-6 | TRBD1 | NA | TGTGCCAGCAGCTTGGCCGGGACAGGGCTAATGGAGCAGTACTTC | CASSLAGTGLMEQYF
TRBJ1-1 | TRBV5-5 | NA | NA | TGTGCCAGCAGCTTACGGCCCGACCCGAACACTGAAGCTTTCTTT | CASSLRPDPNTEAFF
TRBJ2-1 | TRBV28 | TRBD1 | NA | TGTGCCAGTTCACCGGGACAGGGGTACAATGAGCAGTTCTTC | CASSPGQGYNEQFF
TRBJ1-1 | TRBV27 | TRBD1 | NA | TGTGCCAGCAGTCCAACTTCGGGACAGATGAGCATGAACACTGAAGCTTTCTTT | CASSPTSGQMSMNTEAFF
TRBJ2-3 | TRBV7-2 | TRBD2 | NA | TGTGCCAGCAGCTTAGGCGGCGGGAGACCAGATACGCAGTATTTT | CASSLGGGRPDTQYF
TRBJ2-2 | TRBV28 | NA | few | TGTGCCAGTTCCGACGGTAACAAGAACACCGGGGAGCTGTTTTTT | CASSDGNKNTGELFF
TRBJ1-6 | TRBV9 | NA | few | TGTGCCAGCAGCGTAGGAAACACCCCACCCCTCCACTTT | CASSVGNTPPLHF
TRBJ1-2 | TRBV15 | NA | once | TGTGCCACCAGCACCATCTCGGGAAGGGGCGCTGGGTATGGCTACACCTTC | CATSTISGRGAGYGYTF
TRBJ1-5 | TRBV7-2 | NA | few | TGTGCCAGCAGCTCACAGGGTACCGGCAATCAGCCCCAGCATTTT | CASSSQGTGNQPQHF
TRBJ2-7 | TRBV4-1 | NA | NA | TGCGCCAGCAGCCAGAGGACGGGGAGCTCCTACGAGCAGTACTTC | CASSQRTGSSYEQYF
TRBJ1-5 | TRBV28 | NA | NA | TGTGCCAGCAGTTCCGGGTTTCAGCCCCAGCATTTT | CASSSGFQPQHF
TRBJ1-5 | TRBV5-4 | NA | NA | TGTGCCAGCAGAGCTGGCAGGGATCCCAATCAGCCCCAGCATTTT | CASRAGRDPNQPQHF
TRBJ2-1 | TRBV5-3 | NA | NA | TGTGCCAGAAGCTTGGTCGGTGGAAAGCGGTCTGCGAATGAGCAGTTCTTC | CARSLVGGKRSANEQFF
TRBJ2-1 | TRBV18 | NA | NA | TGTGCCAGCTCCGACGGGGCTATTTCCTACAATGAGCAGTTCTTC | CASSDGAISYNEQFF
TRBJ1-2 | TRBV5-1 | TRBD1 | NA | TGCGCCAGCACGGACCCCGGACAGGCCTATGGCTACACCTTC | CASTDPGQAYGYTF
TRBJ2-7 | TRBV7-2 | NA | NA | TGTGCCAGCAGCTTAGCTACAGGGACCCCCTACGAGCAGTACTTC | CASSLATGTPYEQYF
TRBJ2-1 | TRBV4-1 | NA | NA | TGCGCCAGCAGCCAAGATCCCAACGGGGGAAATGAGCAGTTCTTC | CASSQDPNGGNEQFF
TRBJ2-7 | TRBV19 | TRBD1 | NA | TGTGCCAGTAGCTTTCAGGGGGCTCCGGAATACGAGCAGTACTTC | CASSFQGAPEYEQYF
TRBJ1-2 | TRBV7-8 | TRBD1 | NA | TGTGCCAGCAGCTTAGGGACAGGGGTATACGGCTACACCTTC | CASSLGTGVYGYTF
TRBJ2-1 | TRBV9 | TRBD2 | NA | TGTGCCAGCAGCCCCCCCGGGGGAGGATCGGGGGGTGAGCAGTTCTTC | CASSPPGGGSGGEQFF
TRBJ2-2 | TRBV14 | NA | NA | TGTGCCAGCAGCGCCCGCCGGGGCTGGACCGGGGAGCTGTTTTTT | CASSARRGWTGELFF
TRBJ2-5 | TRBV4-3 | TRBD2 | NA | TGCGCCAGCAGCCAAGTCTACGGCGGGGGATCGGCGGTTACCCAGTACTTC | CASSQVYGGGSAVTQYF
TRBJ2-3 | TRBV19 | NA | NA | TGTGCCAGTAGTCTCTTAGCGGACAACACAGATACGCAGTATTTT | CASSLLADNTDTQYF
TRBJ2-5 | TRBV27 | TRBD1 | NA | TGTGCCAGCTCTACCAGGGACAGGGTTCGGGAGACCCAGTACTTC | CASSTRDRVRETQYF
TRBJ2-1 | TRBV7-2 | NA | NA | TGTGCCAGCAGCTTAGGACGGCTGGATTACAATGAGCAGTTCTTC | CASSLGRLDYNEQFF
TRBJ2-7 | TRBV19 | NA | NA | TGTGCCAGTAGGGCCACAGGGACTGCCTCCTACGAGCAGTACTTC | CASRATGTASYEQYF
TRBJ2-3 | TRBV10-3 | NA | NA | TGTGCCATCAGTGACGGGGCGAGGACAGATACGCAGTATTTT | CAISDGARTDTQYF
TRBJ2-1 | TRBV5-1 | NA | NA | TGCGCCAGCAGCTTGGTAAACAGACTCAATGAGCAGTTCTTC | CASSLVNRLNEQFF
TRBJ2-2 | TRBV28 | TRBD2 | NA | TGTGCCAGCCTCGGGACACTGGGGACTAGCGGGACCGGAGCCGGGGAGCTGTTTTTT | CASLGTLGTSGTGAGELFF
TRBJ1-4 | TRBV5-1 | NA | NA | TGCGCCAGCAGCCCTACGGCTGAAACTAATGAAAAACTGTTTTTT | CASSPTAETNEKLFF
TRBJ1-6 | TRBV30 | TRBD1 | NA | TGTGCCTGGCAGGGACAGGGGAATTCACCCCTCCACTTT | CAWQGQGNSPLHF
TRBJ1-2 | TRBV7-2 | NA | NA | TGTGCCAGCAGCAACAGGTCCCGAGGTAGGAGGGGCTACACCTTC | CASSNRSRGRRGYTF
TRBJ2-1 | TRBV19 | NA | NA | TGTGCCAGTAGTACGGACAGACTGTCCTACAATGAGCAGTTCTTC | CASSTDRLSYNEQFF
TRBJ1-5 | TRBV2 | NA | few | TGTGCCAGCAGTGAAGGTCGTGGGGGCGGTCAGCCCCAGCATTTT | CASSEGRGGGQPQHF
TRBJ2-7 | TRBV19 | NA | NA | TGTGCCAGTAGTACTAGTCGGTCAACTTACGAGCAGTACTTC | CASSTSRSTYEQYF
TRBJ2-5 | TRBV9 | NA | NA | TGTGCCAGCAGCACCCGACCGGGAGCAGCTGAGACCCAGTACTTC | CASSTRPGAAETQYF
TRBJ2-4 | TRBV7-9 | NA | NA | TGTGCCAGCAGCGAACTCCCGGGGGTTACCAAAAACATTCAGTACTTC | CASSELPGVTKNIQYF
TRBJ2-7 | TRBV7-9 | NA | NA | TGTGCCGCTAATTCAGGGGTTGGCGAGCAGTACTTC | CAANSGVGEQYF
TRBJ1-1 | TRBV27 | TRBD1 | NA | TGTGCCAGCAGTCCGACAGGGATGAACACTGAAGCTTTCTTT | CASSPTGMNTEAFF